These T cell receptor beta chains were read from a single sample in a study of immune reconstitution after stem cell transplant in scleroderma. Using its own MiXCR run on the RT-PCR reads, TCRdb lists one record per CDR3 protein. The sample holds roughly 3,700 distinct CDR3 sequences; about 5.7% are singletons and the top ten take roughly 15%. This material was obtained before or after autologous hematopoietic stem cell transplantation (not recorded which). These receptors all come from a female donor with systemic sclerosis. The CDR3 runs from the conserved cysteine through the conserved F or W. D genes are given only for firm matches. Expanded clones get a size class; other rows say once, few or many, or leave the size out.

CDR3aa: CASSLKHEGPLYIQYF
CDR3nt: TGTGCCAGCAGCTTAAAGCATGAAGGCCCACTGTACATTCAGTACTTC
abundance: medium-sized
d_gene: -
v_gene: TRBV7-9
j_gene: TRBJ2-4

CDR3aa: CASSYRGDRFQATNEKLFF
CDR3nt: TGTGCCAGCAGTTACCGCGGGGACAGGTTCCAGGCAACTAATGAAAAACTGTTTTTT
abundance: medium-sized
d_gene: TRBD1
v_gene: TRBV6-5
j_gene: TRBJ1-4

CDR3aa: CSVRTGGGQPQHF
CDR3nt: TGCAGCGTTCGTACAGGGGGGGGTCAGCCCCAGCATTTT
abundance: medium-sized
d_gene: TRBD1
v_gene: TRBV29-1
j_gene: TRBJ1-5

CDR3aa: CASSLGQDYGYTF
CDR3nt: TGCGCCAGCAGCTTGGGACAGGACTATGGCTACACCTTC
abundance: medium-sized
d_gene: -
v_gene: TRBV5-1
j_gene: TRBJ1-2

CDR3aa: CASSFQETQYF
CDR3nt: TGCGCCAGCAGCTTCCAAGAGACCCAGTACTTC
abundance: medium-sized
d_gene: -
v_gene: TRBV5-1
j_gene: TRBJ2-5

CDR3aa: CASSLLSLAGIDEQFF
CDR3nt: TGTGCCAGCAGCCTCTTAAGCCTAGCAGGGATCGATGAGCAGTTCTTC
abundance: medium-sized
d_gene: -
v_gene: TRBV12-3/TRBV12-4
j_gene: TRBJ2-1

CDR3aa: CASSGLNGSSYNEQFF
CDR3nt: TGTGCCAGCAGCGGTTTAAACGGGAGCTCCTACAATGAGCAGTTCTTC
abundance: medium-sized
d_gene: -
v_gene: TRBV9
j_gene: TRBJ2-1

CDR3aa: CAINYSGTGRYYGYTF
CDR3nt: TGTGCCATTAACTATTCCGGGACAGGGAGATACTATGGCTACACCTTC
abundance: medium-sized
d_gene: TRBD1
v_gene: TRBV10-3
j_gene: TRBJ1-2

CDR3aa: CASSSTTGPNIQYF
CDR3nt: TGTGCCAGCAGTTCTACGACGGGGCCGAACATTCAGTACTTC
abundance: medium-sized
d_gene: -
v_gene: TRBV27
j_gene: TRBJ2-4

CDR3aa: CASSLMAGWAVKGTQYF
CDR3nt: TGTGCCAGCAGCTTAATGGCGGGATGGGCTGTCAAGGGTACGCAGTATTTT
abundance: medium-sized
d_gene: -
v_gene: TRBV7-2
j_gene: TRBJ2-3

CDR3aa: CASSLIPGNSGYEQYF
CDR3nt: TGCGCCAGCAGCTTGATCCCAGGAAACTCGGGCTACGAGCAGTACTTC
abundance: -
d_gene: -
v_gene: TRBV5-1
j_gene: TRBJ2-7

CDR3aa: CATSTRHGSLNEKLFF
CDR3nt: TGTGCCACCAGCACCCGACACGGCAGCCTTAATGAAAAACTGTTTTTT
abundance: medium-sized
d_gene: -
v_gene: TRBV15
j_gene: TRBJ1-4

CDR3aa: CASSSAATGETQYF
CDR3nt: TGCGCCAGCAGCTCGGCAGCGACCGGGGAGACCCAGTACTTC
abundance: many
d_gene: -
v_gene: TRBV5-1
j_gene: TRBJ2-5

CDR3aa: CASSLSRVSQPQHF
CDR3nt: TGTGCCAGCAGTTTATCGAGAGTTAGTCAGCCCCAGCATTTT
abundance: medium-sized
d_gene: -
v_gene: TRBV27
j_gene: TRBJ1-5

CDR3aa: CSARPLGQGNFEQYF
CDR3nt: TGCAGTGCTAGACCTCTTGGGCAGGGCAACTTCGAGCAGTACTTC
abundance: medium-sized
d_gene: -
v_gene: TRBV20-1
j_gene: TRBJ2-7

CDR3aa: CASIEGRGNTIYF
CDR3nt: TGTGCCAGCATTGAAGGACGGGGAAACACCATATATTTT
abundance: medium-sized
d_gene: -
v_gene: TRBV2
j_gene: TRBJ1-3

CDR3aa: CSVTTGTGLYEQYF
CDR3nt: TGCAGCGTGACCACCGGGACAGGGCTTTACGAGCAGTACTTC
abundance: medium-sized
d_gene: TRBD1
v_gene: TRBV29-1
j_gene: TRBJ2-7

CDR3aa: CASSFGRTDYNSPLHF
CDR3nt: TGTGCCAGCAGTTTCGGCCGGACGGACTATAATTCACCCCTCCACTTT
abundance: medium-sized
d_gene: -
v_gene: TRBV12-3/TRBV12-4
j_gene: TRBJ1-6

CDR3aa: CASSPREGMNTEAFF
CDR3nt: TGTGCCAGCTCACCACGGGAGGGGATGAACACTGAAGCTTTCTTT
abundance: medium-sized
d_gene: -
v_gene: TRBV18
j_gene: TRBJ1-1

CDR3aa: CSARDPGKGNTEAFF
CDR3nt: TGCAGTGCTAGAGATCCGGGAAAAGGGAACACTGAAGCTTTCTTT
abundance: medium-sized
d_gene: -
v_gene: TRBV20-1
j_gene: TRBJ1-1

CDR3aa: CAISDPNQGLAGHSGNTIYF
CDR3nt: TGTGCCATCAGTGATCCAAACCAGGGGCTTGCCGGACACTCTGGAAACACCATATATTTT
abundance: medium-sized
d_gene: -
v_gene: TRBV10-3
j_gene: TRBJ1-3

CDR3aa: CAISIRGRDTEAFF
CDR3nt: TGTGCCATTTCTATCAGGGGGCGCGACACTGAAGCTTTCTTT
abundance: medium-sized
d_gene: TRBD1
v_gene: TRBV10-3
j_gene: TRBJ1-1

CDR3aa: CASSLPGARDTQYF
CDR3nt: TGCGCCAGCAGCTTGCCCGGGGCCCGAGATACGCAGTATTTT
abundance: few
d_gene: -
v_gene: TRBV5-1
j_gene: TRBJ2-3